This is a list of T cell receptor beta chains from one sample in a study of blood T cell repertoires in COVID-19. Method: immunoSEQ multiplex PCR; TCRdb's copy keeps in-frame clones and lacks some. The sample lists 140,000 to 150,000 clones; roughly 76% were seen once. Sequencing was carried out using peripheral blood. These receptor sequences come from a human donor with acute or convalescent COVID-19. The donor label of this sample is uncertain. CDR3s include the opening cysteine and the closing phenylalanine or tryptophan. Fields, in order: V gene, clone size, J gene, D gene, CDR3 protein, CDR3 DNA. The D gene is left open where the match is weak. Expanded clones get a size class; other rows say once, few or many, or leave the size out.

TRBV7-9	.	TRBJ2-1	.	CASSLGVAGKQFF	TGTGCCAGCAGCTTAGGGGTGGCAGGGAAGCAGTTCTTC
TRBV30	many	TRBJ1-2	.	CAWSTLGVFYGYTF	TGTGCCTGGAGTACCCTAGGGGTTTTCTATGGCTACACCTTC
TRBV27	.	TRBJ1-3	.	CASSFKGPYSGNTIYF	TGTGCCAGCAGTTTTAAGGGGCCTTACTCTGGAAACACCATATATTTT
TRBV30	.	TRBJ2-1	TRBD2	CAWAGLAGFYNEQFF	TGTGCCTGGGCCGGACTAGCGGGGTTCTACAATGAGCAGTTCTTC
TRBV11-3	.	TRBJ2-3	.	CASSPRSGNGGTDTQYF	TGTGCCAGCAGCCCTCGTTCGGGGAACGGCGGCACAGATACGCAGTATTTT
TRBV23-1	.	TRBJ1-1	.	CASSPQDPQNTEAFF	TGCGCCAGCAGTCCCCAGGATCCCCAAAACACTGAAGCTTTCTTT
TRBV10-2	.	TRBJ2-7	TRBD1	CASYQSGQKDF	TGCGCCAGTTATCAATCGGGACAGAAGGACTTC
TRBV5-1	.	TRBJ2-2	.	CASSFRDKNTGELFF	TGCGCCAGCAGCTTTCGGGACAAGAACACCGGGGAGCTGTTTTTT
TRBV29-1	.	TRBJ1-2	TRBD1	CSVLGQASVTNYGYTF	TGCAGCGTTCTAGGACAGGCCTCGGTGACTAACTATGGCTACACCTTC
TRBV3-1/TRBV3-2	few	TRBJ1-1	TRBD1	CASSLRQGFSNTEAFF	TGTGCCAGCAGCCTCAGACAGGGTTTTTCAAACACTGAAGCTTTCTTT
TRBV6-5	.	TRBJ1-5	.	CASSLQGNQPQHF	TGTGCCAGCAGTTTACAGGGAAATCAGCCCCAGCATTTT
TRBV4-1	.	TRBJ1-3	.	CASSQEGYSSGNTIYF	TGCGCCAGCAGCCAAGAGGGCTATAGCTCTGGAAACACCATATATTTT
TRBV7-9	.	TRBJ1-2	.	CASSPVGITRDYGYTF	TGTGCCAGCAGTCCAGTGGGTATCACCAGGGACTATGGCTACACCTTC
TRBV29-1	.	TRBJ1-2	.	CSVPDTGPTYGYTF	TGCAGCGTCCCGGACACCGGCCCCACCTATGGCTACACCTTC
TRBV5-1	.	TRBJ2-2	.	CASSLAPPGGSTGELFF	TGCGCCAGCAGCTTGGCGCCACCTGGGGGGAGCACCGGGGAGCTGTTTTTT
TRBV7-8	.	TRBJ1-4	.	CASSLSTGQNEKLFF	TGTGCCAGCAGCTTAAGTACAGGGCAAAATGAAAAACTGTTTTTT
TRBV2	.	TRBJ2-1	.	CASSDVEGNEQFF	TGTGCCAGCAGTGATGTGGAGGGGAATGAGCAGTTCTTC
TRBV6-5	.	TRBJ1-2	TRBD1	CASSSRQGATYGYTF	TGTGCCAGCAGTTCCCGACAGGGGGCCACCTATGGCTACACCTTC
TRBV7-8	.	TRBJ2-1	TRBD1	CASSFAGGRWNEQFF	TGTGCCAGCAGCTTTGCAGGGGGCAGGTGGAATGAGCAGTTCTTC
TRBV9	.	TRBJ1-1	.	CASSASQGIFTEAFF	TGTGCCAGCAGCGCATCTCAGGGGATCTTCACTGAAGCTTTCTTT
TRBV7-3	few	TRBJ2-3	TRBD2	CASSPGAGGPSRDTQYF	TGTGCCAGCAGCCCCGGGGCGGGGGGCCCCTCCAGGGATACGCAGTATTTT
TRBV13	.	TRBJ2-1	.	CASSTRGEQFF	TGTGCCAGCAGCACCAGGGGTGAGCAGTTCTTC
TRBV23-1	.	TRBJ1-1	.	CASSPRTGRTEAFF	TGCGCCAGCTCGCCCCGGACGGGGAGGACTGAAGCTTTCTTT
TRBV20-1	.	TRBJ2-3	TRBD1	CSASGRGLADTQYF	TGCAGTGCTAGTGGCAGGGGGCTCGCAGATACGCAGTATTTT
TRBV3-1/TRBV3-2	.	TRBJ2-2	.	CASSRRQGNTGELFF	TGTGCCAGCAGCCGTCGGCAGGGGAACACCGGGGAGCTGTTTTTT
TRBV20-1	.	TRBJ2-2	TRBD2	CSASASGGPGGTGELFF	TGCAGTGCTAGTGCTAGCGGGGGCCCCGGAGGCACCGGGGAGCTGTTTTTT
TRBV30	.	TRBJ2-1	TRBD2	CAWNQGAGGVNEQFF	TGTGCCTGGAACCAGGGAGCGGGGGGTGTGAATGAGCAGTTCTTC
TRBV30	.	TRBJ2-1	.	CAWSVRHLVFPGNEQFF	TGTGCCTGGAGTGTAAGGCACCTCGTCTTCCCGGGGAATGAGCAGTTCTTC
TRBV6-2/TRBV6-3	.	TRBJ2-2	.	CASSLGRELFF	TGTGCCAGCAGTCTTGGCCGGGAGCTGTTTTTT
TRBV6-1	.	TRBJ1-2	.	CASSEDHTRGYTF	TGTGCCAGCAGTGAAGACCATACTCGGGGCTACACCTTC
TRBV10-3	.	TRBJ1-1	TRBD1	CAISAGTGNTEAFF	TGTGCCATCAGTGCAGGGACAGGTAACACTGAAGCTTTCTTT
TRBV25-1	.	TRBJ2-1	TRBD1	CASSVAGGSYNEQFF	TGTGCCAGCAGTGTGGCAGGGGGCTCCTACAATGAGCAGTTCTTC
TRBV5-4	many	TRBJ1-1	TRBD1	CASSWRDRGNTEAFF	TGTGCCAGCAGCTGGAGGGACAGGGGTAACACTGAAGCTTTCTTT
TRBV19	.	TRBJ2-2	.	CASSHPGTPNTGELFF	TGTGCCAGTAGTCATCCAGGGACTCCTAACACCGGGGAGCTGTTTTTT
TRBV7-9	.	TRBJ1-2	.	CASSLEVPRGGGYTF	TGTGCCAGCAGCTTAGAGGTCCCGAGGGGAGGCGGCTACACCTTC
TRBV5-4	.	TRBJ1-1	TRBD1	CASSPPGQGGTEAFF	TGTGCCAGCAGCCCTCCGGGACAGGGCGGCACTGAAGCTTTCTTT
TRBV5-1	.	TRBJ1-3	TRBD1	CASSSGQSSGNTIYF	TGCGCCAGCAGCTCGGGACAGAGCTCTGGAAACACCATATATTTT
TRBV5-1	.	TRBJ1-4	TRBD1	CASSFGDRGLTNEKLFF	TGCGCCAGCAGCTTTGGTGACAGGGGGCTAACTAATGAAAAACTGTTTTTT
TRBV6-5	.	TRBJ1-2	TRBD1	CASSRRQGRYGYTF	TGTGCCAGCAGCCGGAGACAGGGGAGGTATGGCTACACCTTC